The clone carrying this TCR beta chain appeared a few times. The antigen is undetermined. CDR1 and CDR2 from the germline V gene are SEHNR and FQNEAQ (reference sequence). The length of the CDR3 is 13 residues. V lost 4 bases, J lost 3 bases, and 10 bases lay in between. These data are taken from a study of T-cell reconstitution after alpha-beta-depleted transplantation in children. Overall study findings and caveats: Several patients had high TCRbeta diversity at day 60; it came from surviving recipient T cells and thymic progenitors. Expanded graft clones, several hundred of them, were reportedly the source of alpha-beta T cells about two months after transplant. T-cell counts and diversity at one year following transplant were attributed mainly to newly produced T cells.

Preparation of the TCRbeta library involved a method that used unique molecular identifiers. TCRdb fed the PCR reads into MiXCR, producing one record per CDR3 protein. The sample lists a few hundred thousand distinct CDR3 sequences; roughly 15% were seen once. This sequence originates from a boy under two years old who had a stem cell transplant for Wiskott-Aldrich syndrome, so the T cells may come from the graft donor. The chain couples TRBV7-9 to TRBJ2-7; D is perhaps TRBD1 (6 bases). The sequencing here drew on PBMCs, mostly from graft donor cells, taken 360 days after TCRalphabeta/CD19-depleted stem cell transplant. In nucleotides, the CDR3 is TGTGCCAGCAGCTCCCAGGGGCACTACGAGCAGTACTTC. Translating it yields CASSSQGHYEQYF.